A selection of T cell receptor beta chains follows, all from one sample in a study of identical twins. TCRdb independently ran MiXCR on the 5' RACE reads; one entry per CDR3 protein. This table has around 340,000 distinct CDR3 sequences, more than 9% appearing once. A further study also used this sample, focusing on yellow fever vaccine responses in identical twins.

The sample comprised CD8+ T cells sorted from blood. The receptors come from a woman younger than 35 in good health. Each CDR3 is given with its conserved first and last residue. The D gene is left open where the match is weak. Expanded clones get a size class; other rows say once, few or many, or leave the size out.

CDR3 protein,CDR3 DNA,V gene,clone size,D gene,J gene
CASSLPRRLRENTGELFF,TGTGCCAGCAGTTTACCCCGGCGCTTGCGGGAGAACACCGGGGAGCTGTTTTTT,TRBV28,few,-,TRBJ2-2
CASSLSGRWADTQYF,TGTGCCAGCAGCTTGTCAGGGAGGTGGGCAGATACGCAGTATTTT,TRBV5-6,-,-,TRBJ2-3
CASSPERSGWSSYEQYF,TGTGCCAGCAGCCCAGAGAGGTCCGGATGGAGCTCCTACGAGCAGTACTTC,TRBV6-1,few,-,TRBJ2-7
CASSPDGLGNQPQHF,TGTGCCAGCAGCCCCGACGGGCTAGGCAATCAGCCCCAGCATTTT,TRBV3-1,few,-,TRBJ1-5
CASSETAGTNSPLHF,TGTGCCAGCAGTGAAACGGCAGGGACGAATTCACCCCTCCACTTT,TRBV6-1,many,-,TRBJ1-6
CASSSPTDTQYF,TGTGCCAGCAGCTCCCCCACAGATACGCAGTATTTT,TRBV11-2,few,-,TRBJ2-3
CASSGGLAGAYNEQFF,TGTGCCAGCAGTGGAGGACTAGCGGGAGCCTACAATGAGCAGTTCTTC,TRBV2,-,TRBD2,TRBJ2-1
CSAGDGDTQYF,TGCAGTGCAGGTGACGGAGATACGCAGTATTTT,TRBV20-1,few,-,TRBJ2-3
CASSANRGQTNEKLFF,TGTGCCAGCAGCGCTAACAGGGGGCAAACTAATGAAAAACTGTTTTTT,TRBV5-5,few,TRBD1,TRBJ1-4
CAIRAGQGMNTEAFF,TGTGCCATCAGAGCGGGACAGGGGATGAACACTGAAGCTTTCTTT,TRBV10-3,-,TRBD1,TRBJ1-1
CATSDTGTGSSYNEQFF,TGTGCCACCAGTGACACCGGGACAGGGAGCTCCTACAATGAGCAGTTCTTC,TRBV24-1,few,TRBD1,TRBJ2-1
CSARSIYTDTQYF,TGCAGTGCTAGAAGCATTTACACAGATACGCAGTATTTT,TRBV20-1,-,-,TRBJ2-3
CAAGNHEKLFF,TGCGCCGCAGGTAATCACGAAAAACTGTTTTTT,TRBV4-1,few,-,TRBJ1-4
CASWGQILSYTF,TGTGCCAGCTGGGGACAAATCTTATCATACACCTTC,TRBV6-1,-,-,TRBJ1-2
CASSFRPGAEDTQYF,TGTGCCAGCAGCTTTCGGCCCGGGGCGGAAGATACGCAGTATTTT,TRBV7-8,-,-,TRBJ2-3
CASSLGYSGFNYNEQFF,TGTGCCAGCAGCTTGGGTTATAGCGGGTTTAACTACAATGAGCAGTTCTTC,TRBV7-8,-,TRBD2,TRBJ2-1
CSARDRANEQFF,TGCAGTGCTAGAGACAGGGCCAATGAGCAGTTCTTC,TRBV20-1,few,-,TRBJ2-1
CASTTSGAEETQYF,TGTGCCAGCACGACTAGCGGGGCCGAGGAGACCCAGTACTTC,TRBV7-8,few,TRBD2,TRBJ2-5
CASSPHGGYEQYF,TGTGCCAGCAGCCCCCACGGGGGATACGAGCAGTACTTC,TRBV7-9,-,-,TRBJ2-7
CASSGDSETQYF,TGTGCCAGCAGCGGAGACTCGGAGACCCAGTACTTC,TRBV5-6,-,-,TRBJ2-5
CATSRDPGNTEAFF,TGTGCCACCAGCAGAGATCCGGGGAACACTGAAGCTTTCTTT,TRBV15,few,-,TRBJ1-1
CASSLGGRRAGTDTQYF,TGTGCCAGCAGCTTAGGAGGCCGACGGGCCGGCACAGATACGCAGTATTTT,TRBV7-8,many,-,TRBJ2-3
CASSLATSGGRTGELFF,TGTGCCAGCAGCTTAGCTACTAGCGGGGGCCGGACCGGGGAGCTGTTTTTT,TRBV11-2,few,TRBD2,TRBJ2-2
CAISEMGAPDTQYF,TGTGCCATCAGTGAAATGGGGGCCCCAGATACGCAGTATTTT,TRBV10-3,-,-,TRBJ2-3
CASKRDLGYGYTF,TGCGCCAGCAAACGGGATCTGGGCTATGGCTACACCTTC,TRBV4-1,few,-,TRBJ1-2
CASRPAGGWGLAVNTGELFF,TGTGCCAGCAGACCCGCGGGGGGCTGGGGACTAGCGGTGAACACCGGGGAGCTGTTTTTT,TRBV11-1,-,TRBD2,TRBJ2-2
CASSRGNGEKLFF,TGTGCCAGCAGCCGGGGCAATGGTGAAAAACTGTTTTTT,TRBV12-3/TRBV12-4,-,-,TRBJ1-4
CASSQGEGFGYTF,TGTGCCAGCAGCCAGGGGGAGGGTTTCGGCTACACCTTC,TRBV4-2,many,-,TRBJ1-2
CASSQDGGGELFF,TGTGCCAGCAGCCAAGATGGGGGCGGGGAGCTGTTTTTT,TRBV4-2,-,-,TRBJ2-2
CASSRTELGTSGRSTDTQYF,TGTGCCAGCAGCCGGACGGAACTAGGGACTAGCGGGAGGAGCACAGATACGCAGTATTTT,TRBV4-2,few,TRBD2,TRBJ2-3
CAGAWGTDTQYF,TGTGCGGGGGCGTGGGGCACAGATACGCAGTATTTT,TRBV2,-,-,TRBJ2-3